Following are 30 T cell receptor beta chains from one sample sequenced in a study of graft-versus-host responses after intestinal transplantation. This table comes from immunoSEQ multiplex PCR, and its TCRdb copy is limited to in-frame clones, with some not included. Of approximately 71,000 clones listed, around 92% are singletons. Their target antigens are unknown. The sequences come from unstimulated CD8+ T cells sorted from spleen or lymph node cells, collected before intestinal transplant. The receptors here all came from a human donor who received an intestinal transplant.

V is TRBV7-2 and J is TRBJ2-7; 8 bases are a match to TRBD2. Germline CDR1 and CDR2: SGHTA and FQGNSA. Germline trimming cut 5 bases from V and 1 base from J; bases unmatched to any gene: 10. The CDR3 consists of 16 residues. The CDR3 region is CASSLLAGTYSYEQYF. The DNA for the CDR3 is TGTGCCAGCAGCCTTTTAGCGGGGACGTATTCCTACGAGCAGTACTTC.

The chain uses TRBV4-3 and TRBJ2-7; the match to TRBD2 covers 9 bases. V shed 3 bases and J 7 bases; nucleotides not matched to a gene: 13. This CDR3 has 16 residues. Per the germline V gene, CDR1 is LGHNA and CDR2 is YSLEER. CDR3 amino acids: CASSHSLAGSVDEQYF. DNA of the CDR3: TGCGCCAGCAGCCACTCTCTAGCGGGGTCAGTGGATGAGCAGTACTTC.

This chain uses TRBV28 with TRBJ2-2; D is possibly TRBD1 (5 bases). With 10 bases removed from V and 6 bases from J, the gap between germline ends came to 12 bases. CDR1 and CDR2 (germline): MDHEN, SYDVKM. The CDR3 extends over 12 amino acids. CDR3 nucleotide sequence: TGTGCCACATCAAGGGGTCCCGGGGAGCTGTTTTTT. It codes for CATSRGPGELFF.

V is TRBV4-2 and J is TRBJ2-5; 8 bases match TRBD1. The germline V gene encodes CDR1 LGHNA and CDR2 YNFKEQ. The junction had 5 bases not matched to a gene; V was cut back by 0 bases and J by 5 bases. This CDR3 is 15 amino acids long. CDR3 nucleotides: TGTGCCAGCAGCCAAGAGGCAGGGGGCGGGGAGACCCAGTACTTC. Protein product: CASSQEAGGGETQYF.

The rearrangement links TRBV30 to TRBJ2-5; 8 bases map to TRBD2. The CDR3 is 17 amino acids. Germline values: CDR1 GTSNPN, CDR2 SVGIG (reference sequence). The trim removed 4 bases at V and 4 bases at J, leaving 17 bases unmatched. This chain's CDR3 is CAWTRGGRFARAETQYF. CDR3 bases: TGTGCCTGGACTCGCGGGGGGCGTTTCGCCAGAGCAGAGACCCAGTACTTC.

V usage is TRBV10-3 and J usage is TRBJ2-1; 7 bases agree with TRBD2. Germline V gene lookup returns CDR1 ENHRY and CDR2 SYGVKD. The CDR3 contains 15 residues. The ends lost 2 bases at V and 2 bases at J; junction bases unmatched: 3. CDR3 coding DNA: TGTGCCATCAGTGAGCCGGGGGGTGCCTACAATGAGCAGTTCTTC. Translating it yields CAISEPGGAYNEQFF.

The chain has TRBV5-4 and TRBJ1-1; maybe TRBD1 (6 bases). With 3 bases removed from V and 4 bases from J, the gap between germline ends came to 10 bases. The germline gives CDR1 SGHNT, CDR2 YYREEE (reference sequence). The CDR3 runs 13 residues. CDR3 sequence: CASSSTGTTEAFF. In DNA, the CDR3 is TGTGCCAGCAGCTCTACAGGGACCACTGAAGCTTTCTTT.

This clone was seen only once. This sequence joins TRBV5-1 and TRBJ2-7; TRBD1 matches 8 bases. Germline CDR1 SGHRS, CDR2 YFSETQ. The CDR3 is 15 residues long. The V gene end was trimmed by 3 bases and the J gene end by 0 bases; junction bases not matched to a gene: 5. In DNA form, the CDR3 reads TGCGCCAGCAGCTCAACTGACAGGGGCTCCTACGAGCAGTACTTC. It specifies CASSSTDRGSYEQYF. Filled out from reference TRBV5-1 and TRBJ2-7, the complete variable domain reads KAGVTQTPRYLIKTRGQQVTLSCSPISGHRSVSWYQQTPGQGLQFLFEYFSETQRNKGNFPGRFSGRQFSNSRSEMNVSTLELGDSALYLCASSSTDRGSYEQYFGPGTRLTVT.

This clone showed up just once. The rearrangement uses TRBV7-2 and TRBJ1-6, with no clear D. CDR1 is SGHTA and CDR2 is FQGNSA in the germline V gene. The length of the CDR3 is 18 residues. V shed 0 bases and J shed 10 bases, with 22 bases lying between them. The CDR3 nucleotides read TGTGCCAGCAGCTTAGCAGCAGTCGGCACGGCGGCCTACTCACCCCTCCACTTT. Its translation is CASSLAAVGTAAYSPLHF.

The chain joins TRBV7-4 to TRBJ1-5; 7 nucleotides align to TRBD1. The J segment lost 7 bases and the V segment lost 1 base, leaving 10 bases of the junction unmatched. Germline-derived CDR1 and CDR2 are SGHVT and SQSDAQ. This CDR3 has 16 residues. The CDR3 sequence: CASSLGVRQGEQPQHF. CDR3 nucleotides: TGTGCCAGCAGCTTAGGCGTACGACAGGGAGAACAGCCCCAGCATTTT.

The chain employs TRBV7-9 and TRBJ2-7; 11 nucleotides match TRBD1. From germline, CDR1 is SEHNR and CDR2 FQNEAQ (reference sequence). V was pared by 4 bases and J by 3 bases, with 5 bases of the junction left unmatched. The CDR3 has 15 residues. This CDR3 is CASSSGGTGGYEQYF. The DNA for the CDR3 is TGTGCCAGCAGCTCGGGGGGGACAGGGGGCTACGAGCAGTACTTC.

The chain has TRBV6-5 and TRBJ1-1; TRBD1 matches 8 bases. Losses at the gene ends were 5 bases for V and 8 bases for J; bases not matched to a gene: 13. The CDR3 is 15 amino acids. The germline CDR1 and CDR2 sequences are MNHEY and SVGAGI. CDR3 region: CASSRPMSGTGEAFF. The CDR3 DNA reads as TGTGCCAGCAGTCGCCCAATGAGCGGGACAGGAGAAGCTTTCTTT.

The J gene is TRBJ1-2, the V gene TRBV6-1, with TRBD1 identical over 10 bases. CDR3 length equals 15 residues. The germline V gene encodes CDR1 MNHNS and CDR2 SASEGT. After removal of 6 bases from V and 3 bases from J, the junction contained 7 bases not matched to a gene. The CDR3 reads CASRSPTGGYYGYTF. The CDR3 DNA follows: TGTGCCAGCAGAAGTCCGACAGGGGGCTACTATGGCTACACCTTC.

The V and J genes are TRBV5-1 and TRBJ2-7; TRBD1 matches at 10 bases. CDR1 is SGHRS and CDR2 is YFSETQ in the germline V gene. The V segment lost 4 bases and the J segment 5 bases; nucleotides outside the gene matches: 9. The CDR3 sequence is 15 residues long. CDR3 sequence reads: CASSDGTGDFHEQYF. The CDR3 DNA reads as TGCGCCAGCAGCGATGGGACAGGGGATTTCCACGAGCAGTACTTC.

The CDR3 DNA sequence: TGTGCCAGCAGTGCGCACAGGGTCCCGAACACTGAAGCTTTCTTT. Protein sequence: CASSAHRVPNTEAFF. The chain has TRBV6-1 and TRBJ1-1, with a possible D match to TRBD1 (6 bases). CDR1 is MNHNS, CDR2 SASEGT, per germline. V was pared by 4 bases and J by 1 base, with 13 bases between. The CDR3 extends over 15 amino acids.

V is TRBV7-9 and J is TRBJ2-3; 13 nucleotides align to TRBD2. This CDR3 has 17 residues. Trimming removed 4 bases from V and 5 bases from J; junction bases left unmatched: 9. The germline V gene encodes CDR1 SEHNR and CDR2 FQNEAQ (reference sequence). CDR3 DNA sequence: TGTGCCAGCAGCTCGATCGGGACTAGCGGGAATGAAGATACGCAGTATTTT. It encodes CASSSIGTSGNEDTQYF.

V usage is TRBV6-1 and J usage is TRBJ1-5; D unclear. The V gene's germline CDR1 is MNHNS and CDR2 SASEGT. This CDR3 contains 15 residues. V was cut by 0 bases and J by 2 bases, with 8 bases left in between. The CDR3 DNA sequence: TGTGCCAGCAGTGAAGCGACTGGAGGCAATCAGCCCCAGCATTTT. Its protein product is CASSEATGGNQPQHF.

CDR3: CSVGGDRGNEQYF. The CDR3 nucleotides read TGCAGCGTTGGGGGGGACAGGGGGAACGAGCAGTACTTC. The V call is TRBV29-1, the J call TRBJ2-7, with 11 bases lining up with TRBD1. CDR1 and CDR2 (germline): SQVTM, ANQGSEA. Trimming removed 4 bases from V and 5 bases from J; junction bases left unmatched: 4. The CDR3 spans 13 residues.

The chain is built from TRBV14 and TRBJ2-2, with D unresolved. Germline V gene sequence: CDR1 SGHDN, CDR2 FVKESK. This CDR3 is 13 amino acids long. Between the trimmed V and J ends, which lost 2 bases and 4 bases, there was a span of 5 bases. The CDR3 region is CASSQYSTGELFF. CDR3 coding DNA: TGTGCCAGCAGCCAATATAGCACCGGGGAGCTGTTTTTT.

Written as DNA, the CDR3 is TGTGCCAGCAGTCCCGTTGCAGGGGACTACGAGCAGTACTTC. Encoded protein: CASSPVAGDYEQYF. V gene TRBV28 combines with J gene TRBJ2-7; possible D gene TRBD1, 6 bases. The CDR3 runs to 14 residues. V gave up 5 bases and J gave up 3 bases, with 14 bases separating them. Per the germline V gene, CDR1 is MDHEN and CDR2 is SYDVKM.

The CDR3 region is CASSVVPGDTQYF. The CDR3 DNA follows: TGTGCCAGCAGCGTAGTGCCGGGAGATACGCAGTATTTT. The gene calls are TRBV9 and TRBJ2-3; D not resolved. Germline CDR1 and CDR2: SGDLS and YYNGEE. Trimming took 0 bases from V and 5 from J, leaving 7 bases between them. The CDR3 contains 13 residues. The full variable domain, its missing parts supplied by reference TRBV9 and TRBJ2-3, is DSGVTQTPKHLITATGQRVTLRCSPRSGDLSVYWYQQSLDQGLQFLIQYYNGEERAKGNILERFSAQQFPDLHSELNLSSLELGDSALYFCASSVVPGDTQYFGPGTRLTVL.

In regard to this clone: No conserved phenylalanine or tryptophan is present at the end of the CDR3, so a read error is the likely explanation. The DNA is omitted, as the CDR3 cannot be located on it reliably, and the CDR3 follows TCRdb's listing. The CDR3 here is CATSRDAETARG. This rearrangement joins TRBV15 to TRBJ1-1; the table's TRBD1 call for D was not verified on the DNA. CDR1 is LNHNV and CDR2 is YYDKDF in the germline V gene (reference sequence). The CDR3 adds up to 12 amino acids, both ends counted.

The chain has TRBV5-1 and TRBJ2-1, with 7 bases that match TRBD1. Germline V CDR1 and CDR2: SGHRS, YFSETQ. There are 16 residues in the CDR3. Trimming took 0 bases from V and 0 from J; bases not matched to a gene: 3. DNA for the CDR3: TGCGCCAGCAGCTTGGATCAGGGGGTCTCCTACAATGAGCAGTTCTTC. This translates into CASSLDQGVSYNEQFF.

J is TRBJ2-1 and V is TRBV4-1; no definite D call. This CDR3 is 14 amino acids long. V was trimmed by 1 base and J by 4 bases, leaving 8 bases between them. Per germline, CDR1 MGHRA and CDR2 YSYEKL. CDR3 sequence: CASSQVPLYNEQFF. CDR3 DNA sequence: TGCGCCAGCAGCCAAGTCCCTCTTTACAATGAGCAGTTCTTC.

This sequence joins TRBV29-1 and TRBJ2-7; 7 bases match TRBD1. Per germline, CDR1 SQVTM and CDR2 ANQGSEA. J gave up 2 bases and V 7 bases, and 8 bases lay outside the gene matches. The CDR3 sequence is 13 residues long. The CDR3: CSAGTAEAYEQYF. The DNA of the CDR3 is TGCAGCGCGGGGACAGCCGAAGCCTACGAGCAGTACTTC.

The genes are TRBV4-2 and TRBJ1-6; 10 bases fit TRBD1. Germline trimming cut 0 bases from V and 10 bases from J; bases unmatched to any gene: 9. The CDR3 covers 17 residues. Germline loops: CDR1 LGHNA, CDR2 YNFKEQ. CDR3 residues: CASSQEGRQGAKSPLHF. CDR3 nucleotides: TGTGCCAGCAGCCAAGAAGGGCGACAGGGGGCAAAATCACCCCTCCACTTT.

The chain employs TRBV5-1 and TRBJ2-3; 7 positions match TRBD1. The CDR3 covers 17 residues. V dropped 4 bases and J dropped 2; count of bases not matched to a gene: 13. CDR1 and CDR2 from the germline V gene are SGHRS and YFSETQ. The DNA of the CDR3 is TGCGCCAGCAGCCCGGCCTTGACAGGGACCCTCACAGATACGCAGTATTTT. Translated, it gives CASSPALTGTLTDTQYF.

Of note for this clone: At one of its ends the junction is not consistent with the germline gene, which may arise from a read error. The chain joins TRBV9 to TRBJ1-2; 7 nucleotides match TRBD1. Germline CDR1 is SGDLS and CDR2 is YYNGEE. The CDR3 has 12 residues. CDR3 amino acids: CQTGRPQYGYTF. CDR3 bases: TGCCAGACAGGGCGCCCCCAATATGGCTACACCTTC.

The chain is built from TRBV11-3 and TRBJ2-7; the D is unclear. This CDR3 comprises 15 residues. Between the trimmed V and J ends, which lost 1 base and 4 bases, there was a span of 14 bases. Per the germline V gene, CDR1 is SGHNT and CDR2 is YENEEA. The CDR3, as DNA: TGTGCCAGCAGCTTAGGTTCGTTCCCCGGTTACGAGCAGTACTTC. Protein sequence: CASSLGSFPGYEQYF.

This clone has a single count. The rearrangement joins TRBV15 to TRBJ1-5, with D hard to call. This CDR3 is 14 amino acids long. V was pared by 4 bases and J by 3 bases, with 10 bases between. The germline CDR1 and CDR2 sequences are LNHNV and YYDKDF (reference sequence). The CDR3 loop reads CATSNPGVNQPQHF. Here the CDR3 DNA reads TGTGCCACCAGCAACCCCGGGGTCAATCAGCCCCAGCATTTT.